Included here is one TCR beta chain sequence, with context. This specimen belongs to a study of PD-1 blockade in classical Hodgkin lymphoma. Profiled with immunoSEQ multiplex PCR; TCRdb holds only in-frame clones, not every one. The repertoire holds about 90,000 clones, with 90% as singletons. Time point reported: cycle 4 day 1 (C4D1), after less than 7 weeks of nivolumab. With no exception, relapse followed autologous stem cell transplantation in all patients, and brentuximab vedotin exposure varied. Source: peripheral blood mononuclear cells (PBMCs), taken before the fourth cycle of nivolumab. The receptor's source is a human donor with classical Hodgkin lymphoma.

The CDR3 spells CASSLVQPGPYTF. The CDR3 coding sequence is TGTGCCAGCAGCTTAGTTCAACCGGGTCCCTACACCTTC. The chain employs TRBV7-3 and TRBJ1-2; D not certain. The germline gives CDR1 SGHTA, CDR2 FQGTGA. The CDR3 totals 13 residues. Between the trimmed V and J ends, which lost 2 bases and 10 bases, there was a span of 14 bases. Full variable domain (remainder filled in from reference TRBV7-3 and TRBJ1-2): GAGVSQTPSNKVTEKGKYVELRCDPISGHTALYWYRQSLGQGPEFLIYFQGTGAADDSGLPNDRFFAVRPEGSVSTLKIQRTERGDSAVYLCASSLVQPGPYTFGSGTRLTVV.